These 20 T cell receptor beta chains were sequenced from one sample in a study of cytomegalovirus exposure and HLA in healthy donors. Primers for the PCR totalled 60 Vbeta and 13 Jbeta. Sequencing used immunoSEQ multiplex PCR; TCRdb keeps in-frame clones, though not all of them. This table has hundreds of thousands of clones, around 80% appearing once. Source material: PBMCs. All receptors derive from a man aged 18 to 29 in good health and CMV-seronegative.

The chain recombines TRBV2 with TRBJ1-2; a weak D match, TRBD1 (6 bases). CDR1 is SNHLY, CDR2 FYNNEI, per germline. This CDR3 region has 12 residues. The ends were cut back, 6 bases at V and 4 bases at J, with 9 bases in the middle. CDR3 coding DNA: TGTGCCAGCAGGGACAGTTTCTATGGCTACACCTTC. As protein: CASRDSFYGYTF. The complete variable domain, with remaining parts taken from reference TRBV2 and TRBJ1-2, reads EPEVTQTPSHQVTQMGQEVILRCVPISNHLYFYWYRQILGQKVEFLVSFYNNEISEKSEIFDDQFSVERPDGSNFTLKIRSTKLEDSAMYFCASRDSFYGYTFGSGTRLTVV.

The CDR3 region has the DNA TGTGCCAGCAGCACGACTAGCGGGAGACACGAGCAGTACTTC. It specifies CASSTTSGRHEQYF. The genes are TRBV7-9 and TRBJ2-7; 12 nucleotides match TRBD2. V was clipped by 5 bases and J by 5 bases; unmatched bases: 4. Germline V lookup: CDR1 SEHNR, CDR2 FQNEAQ (reference sequence). CDR3 length equals 14 residues.

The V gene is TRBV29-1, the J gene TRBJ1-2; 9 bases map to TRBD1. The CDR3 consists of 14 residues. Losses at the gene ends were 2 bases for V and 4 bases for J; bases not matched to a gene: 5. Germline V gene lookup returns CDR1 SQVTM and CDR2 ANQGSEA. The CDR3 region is CSVELGTGSYGYTF. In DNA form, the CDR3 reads TGCAGCGTTGAACTTGGGACAGGGAGCTATGGCTACACCTTC.

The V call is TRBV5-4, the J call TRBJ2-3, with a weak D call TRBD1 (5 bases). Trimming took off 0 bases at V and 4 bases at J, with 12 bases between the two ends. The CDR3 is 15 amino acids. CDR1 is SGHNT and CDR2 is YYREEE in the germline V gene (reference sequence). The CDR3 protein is CASSLEGAGADTQYF. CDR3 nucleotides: TGTGCCAGCAGCTTGGAAGGGGCAGGCGCAGATACGCAGTATTTT.

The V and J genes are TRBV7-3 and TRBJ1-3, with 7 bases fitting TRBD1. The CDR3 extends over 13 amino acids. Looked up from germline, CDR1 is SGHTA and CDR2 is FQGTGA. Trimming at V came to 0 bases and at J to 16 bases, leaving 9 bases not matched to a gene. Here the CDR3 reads CASSLTEGTDLYF. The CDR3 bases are TGTGCCAGCAGCTTAACCGAGGGGACAGACTTGTATTTT.

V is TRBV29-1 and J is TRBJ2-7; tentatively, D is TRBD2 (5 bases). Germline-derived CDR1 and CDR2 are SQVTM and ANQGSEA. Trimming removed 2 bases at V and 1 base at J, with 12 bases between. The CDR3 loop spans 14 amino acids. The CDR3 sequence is CSVENPRGSYEQYF. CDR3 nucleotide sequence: TGCAGCGTTGAAAACCCCCGGGGTTCCTACGAGCAGTACTTC.

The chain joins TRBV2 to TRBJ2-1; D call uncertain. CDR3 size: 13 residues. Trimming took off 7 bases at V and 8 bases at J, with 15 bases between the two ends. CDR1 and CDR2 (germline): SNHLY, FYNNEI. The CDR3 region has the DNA TGTGCCAGCACAATGGAGTGGATCGATGAGCAGTTCTTC. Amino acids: CASTMEWIDEQFF.

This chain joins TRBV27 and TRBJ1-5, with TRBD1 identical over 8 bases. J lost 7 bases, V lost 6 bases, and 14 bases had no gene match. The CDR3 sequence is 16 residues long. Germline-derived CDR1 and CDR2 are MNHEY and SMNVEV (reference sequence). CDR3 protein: CASRDTGTGDRQPQHF. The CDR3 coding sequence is TGTGCCAGCAGAGATACCGGGACAGGTGACAGGCAGCCCCAGCATTTT.

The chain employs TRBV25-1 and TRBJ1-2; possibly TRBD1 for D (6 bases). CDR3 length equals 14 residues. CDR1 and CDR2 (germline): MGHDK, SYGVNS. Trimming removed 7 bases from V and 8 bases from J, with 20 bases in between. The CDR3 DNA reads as TGTGCCAGCACTCAAGGGGGGGTTTACAGAGGCTACACCTTC. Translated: CASTQGGVYRGYTF.

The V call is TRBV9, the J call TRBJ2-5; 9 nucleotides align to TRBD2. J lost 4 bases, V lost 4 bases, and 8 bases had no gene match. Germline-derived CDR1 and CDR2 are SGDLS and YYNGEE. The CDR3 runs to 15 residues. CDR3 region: CASSPGAGGGETQYF. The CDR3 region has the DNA TGTGCCAGCAGCCCAGGGGCGGGAGGGGGAGAGACCCAGTACTTC.

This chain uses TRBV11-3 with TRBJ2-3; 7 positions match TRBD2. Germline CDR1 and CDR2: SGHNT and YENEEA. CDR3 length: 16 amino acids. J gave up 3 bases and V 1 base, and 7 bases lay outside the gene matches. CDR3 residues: CASSLGRREQTDTQYF. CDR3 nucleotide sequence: TGTGCCAGCAGCTTAGGTCGGCGGGAGCAAACAGATACGCAGTATTTT.

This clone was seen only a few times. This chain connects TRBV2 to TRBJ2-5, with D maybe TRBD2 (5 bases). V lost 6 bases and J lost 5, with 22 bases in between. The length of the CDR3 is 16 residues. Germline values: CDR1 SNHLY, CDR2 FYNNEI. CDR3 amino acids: CASRRRDTVLVETQYF. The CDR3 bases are TGTGCCAGCAGACGGAGAGACACGGTACTAGTGGAGACCCAGTACTTC.

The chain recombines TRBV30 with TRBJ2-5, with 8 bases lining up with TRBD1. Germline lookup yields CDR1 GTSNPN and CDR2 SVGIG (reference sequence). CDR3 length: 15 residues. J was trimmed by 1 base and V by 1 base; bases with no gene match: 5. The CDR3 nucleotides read TGTGCCTGGAGTGAAGGACAGGGAACCCAAGAGACCCAGTACTTC. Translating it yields CAWSEGQGTQETQYF.

CDR3 sequence reads: CATSRGPTRAKNIQYF. The CDR3 nucleotides read TGTGCCACCAGCAGAGGGCCAACCAGGGCCAAAAACATTCAGTACTTC. This sequence joins TRBV15 and TRBJ2-4, with D uncertain. This CDR3 contains 16 residues. V lost 1 base to trimming and J lost 1 base, with 11 bases between them. In germline, CDR1 is LNHNV, CDR2 YYDKDF (reference sequence).

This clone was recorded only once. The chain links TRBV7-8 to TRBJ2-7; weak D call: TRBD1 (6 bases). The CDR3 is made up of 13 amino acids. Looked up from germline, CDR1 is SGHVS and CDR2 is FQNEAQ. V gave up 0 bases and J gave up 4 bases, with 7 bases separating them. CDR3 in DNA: TGTGCCAGCAGCTTAGCGGACAGTTACGAGCAGTACTTC. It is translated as CASSLADSYEQYF.

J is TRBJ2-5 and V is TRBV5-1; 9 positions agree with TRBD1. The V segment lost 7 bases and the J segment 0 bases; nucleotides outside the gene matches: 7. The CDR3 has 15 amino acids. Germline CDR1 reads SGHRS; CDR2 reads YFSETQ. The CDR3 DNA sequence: TGCGCCAGCGGCCAAACAGGGGGCTACCAAGAGACCCAGTACTTC. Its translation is CASGQTGGYQETQYF. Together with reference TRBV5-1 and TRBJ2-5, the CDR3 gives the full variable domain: KAGVTQTPRYLIKTRGQQVTLSCSPISGHRSVSWYQQTPGQGLQFLFEYFSETQRNKGNFPGRFSGRQFSNSRSEMNVSTLELGDSALYLCASGQTGGYQETQYFGPGTRLLVL.

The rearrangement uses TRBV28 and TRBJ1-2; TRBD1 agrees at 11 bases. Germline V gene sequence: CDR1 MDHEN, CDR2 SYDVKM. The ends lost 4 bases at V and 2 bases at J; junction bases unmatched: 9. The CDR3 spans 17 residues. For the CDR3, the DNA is TGTGCCAGCAGTTCATACAGGGGACAGGGGGAGAACTATGGCTACACCTTC. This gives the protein CASSSYRGQGENYGYTF.

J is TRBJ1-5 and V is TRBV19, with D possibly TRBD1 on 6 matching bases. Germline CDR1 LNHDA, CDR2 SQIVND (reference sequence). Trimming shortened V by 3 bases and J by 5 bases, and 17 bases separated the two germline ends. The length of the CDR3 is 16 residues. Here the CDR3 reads CASSMFRGGRDQPQHF. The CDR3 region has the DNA TGTGCCAGTAGTATGTTTAGGGGGGGGCGCGATCAGCCCCAGCATTTT.

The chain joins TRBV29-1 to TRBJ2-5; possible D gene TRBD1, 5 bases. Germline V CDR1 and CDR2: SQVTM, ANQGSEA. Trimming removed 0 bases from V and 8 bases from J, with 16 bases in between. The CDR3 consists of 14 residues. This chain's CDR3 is CSVEDPGREGTQYF. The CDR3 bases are TGCAGCGTTGAAGATCCCGGCAGGGAAGGAACCCAGTACTTC.

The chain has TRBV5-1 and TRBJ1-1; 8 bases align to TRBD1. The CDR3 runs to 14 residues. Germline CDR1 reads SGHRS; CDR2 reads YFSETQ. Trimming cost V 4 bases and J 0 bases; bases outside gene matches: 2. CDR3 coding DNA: TGCGCCAGCAGCCCGACAGGGGTGAACACTGAAGCTTTCTTT. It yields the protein CASSPTGVNTEAFF.